This T cell receptor beta chain was recovered during a study of shared clonotypes between healthy human individuals. In the sorted-subset replicate PCRs, 150 to 250 ng DNA, 30,000 or so T cell genomes, was used. The protocol was immunoSEQ multiplex PCR, while the TCRdb copy is restricted to in-frame clones and leaves out a portion. The data contain approximately 2,300,000 clones, 85% to 95% of them singletons. Germline V gene lookup returns CDR1 SEHNR and CDR2 FQNEAQ (reference sequence). V lost 5 bases and J 7 bases, leaving 12 bases between the germline ends. This CDR3 region has 13 residues. Points from the study as a whole: The rarefaction results pointed to incomplete sorted-subset sequencing despite large depth.

Of note for this clone: Its antigen is still unknown.

The genes are TRBV7-9 and TRBJ1-5; D is unresolved. This sequence was found in a man between 18 and 29 years old in good health. Some clones in this sample may be carry-over from other donors' samples. The source material was naive CD4+ T cells from PBMCs. Indicated subset: CD45RA+ positively selected. The CDR3 here is CASSTYGEQPQHF. In nucleotides, the CDR3 is TGTGCCAGCAGCACATATGGGGAACAGCCCCAGCATTTT.